These 18 T cell receptor beta chains came from one sample sequenced in a study of response to subunit inactivated influenza vaccine. MiXCR, run by TCRdb on the RT-PCR reads, gives a single entry per CDR3 protein. The sample holds a few hundred thousand distinct CDR3 sequences, approximately 11% seen once. The source was PBMCs from blood, collected 35 to 45 days after vaccination. These receptors originate from a man aged 50-59 years who received an inactivated influenza vaccine.

This clonotype was counted ten times or more. The V call is TRBV20-1, the J call TRBJ2-7, with 7 bases lining up with TRBD1. V lost 5 bases to trimming and J lost 2 bases; unmatched junction nucleotides: 9. Looked up from germline, CDR1 is DFQATT and CDR2 is SNEGSKA (reference sequence). The CDR3 is made up of 14 amino acids. The CDR3 reads CSAVDREITYEQYF. The CDR3 DNA reads TGCAGTGCTGTCGACAGGGAGATTACCTACGAGCAGTACTTC.

As regards this clonotype: At one end the junction does not follow the germline gene, possibly because of a read error. The chain couples TRBV20-1 to TRBJ2-7, with D tentatively TRBD2 (6 bases). The CDR3 is 12 residues long. The germline V gene has CDR1 DFQATT and CDR2 SNEGSKA (reference sequence). CDR3 in amino acids: CTARDPGGEQYF. DNA for the CDR3: TGCACTGCTAGAGATCCCGGGGGAGAGCAGTACTTC.

This clonotype was detected a few times. The rearrangement joins TRBV5-1 to TRBJ2-3; the match to TRBD2 covers 15 bases. Losses at the gene ends were 4 bases for V and 5 bases for J; bases not matched to a gene: 8. The CDR3 spans 17 residues. In germline, CDR1 is SGHRS, CDR2 YFSETQ. The CDR3 DNA reads TGCGCCAGCAGCGGAGGACTAGCGGGGGGGCGGGGAGATACGCAGTATTTT. Translation: CASSGGLAGGRGDTQYF.

The chain recombines TRBV18 with TRBJ1-5; D might be TRBD1 (5 bases). In germline, CDR1 is KGHSH, CDR2 LQKENI. This CDR3 spans 12 amino acids. V was clipped by 5 bases and J by 8 bases, with 10 bases between them. CDR3 in amino acids: CASSSPGEPQHF. CDR3 sequence (DNA): TGTGCCAGCTCATCCCCGGGGGAGCCCCAGCATTTT.

This clonotype was found a few times. The chain uses TRBV12-3 or TRBV12-4 and TRBJ2-1; D tentatively reads TRBD1 or TRBD2 (6 bases each). Trimming pared 6 bases from V and 7 bases from J, leaving 13 bases between. The CDR3 has 13 amino acids. The CDR3 sequence: CASRRDTINEQFF. The CDR3 bases are TGTGCCAGCAGGCGGGACACGATAAATGAGCAGTTCTTC.

This clonotype was seen only a few times. The J gene is TRBJ2-7, the V gene TRBV4-3, with 7 bases lining up with TRBD2. J was trimmed by 4 bases and V by 0 bases; bases with no gene match: 6. CDR3 length: 15 residues. In germline, CDR1 is LGHNA, CDR2 YSLEER. The CDR3 nucleotides read TGCGCCAGCAGCCAAGATCACTGGGGGGGGTACGAGCAGTACTTC. Residues: CASSQDHWGGYEQYF.

For this clonotype: The junction departs from the called germline gene at one end, perhaps through a read error. This chain uses TRBV5-1 with TRBJ2-7; tentative D call: TRBD1 (5 bases). The CDR3 runs to 15 residues. The germline V gene has CDR1 SGHRS and CDR2 YFSETQ. CDR3: CASGLEPQGSYEQYF. The CDR3 DNA reads as TGCGCCAGCGGCTTGGAACCGCAGGGCTCCTACGAGCAGTACTTC. The full variable domain, its missing parts supplied by reference TRBV5-1 and TRBJ2-7, is KAGVTQTPRYLIKTRGQQVTLSCSPISGHRSVSWYQQTPGQGLQFLFEYFSETQRNKGNFPGRFSGRQFSNSRSEMNVSTLELGDSALYLCASGLEPQGSYEQYFGPGTRLTVT.

Ten or more counts support this clonotype. The chain combines TRBV14 with TRBJ2-7, with 7 bases lining up with TRBD1. Germline V gene lookup returns CDR1 SGHDN and CDR2 FVKESK. V lost 2 bases, J lost 6 bases, and 4 bases stayed unmatched. The CDR3 has 13 residues. In DNA, the CDR3 is TGTGCCAGCAGCCAAACGAACAGGGGCGAGCAGTACTTC. It is translated as CASSQTNRGEQYF.

The CDR3 spells CAINPTGTGRDGYTF. The CDR3 DNA reads TGTGCCATCAACCCCACCGGGACAGGGAGGGATGGCTACACCTTC. The V and J genes are TRBV10-3 and TRBJ1-2; 9 bases map to TRBD1. The CDR3 has 15 amino acids. The germline V gene encodes CDR1 ENHRY and CDR2 SYGVKD. J gave up 6 bases and V 7 bases, and 12 bases lay outside the gene matches.

J is TRBJ2-5 and V is TRBV11-1, with 8 bases that match TRBD2. Germline V gene data show CDR1 as SGHAT and CDR2 as FQDESV (reference sequence). The CDR3 sequence is 18 residues long. Trimming cost V 5 bases and J 2 bases; bases outside gene matches: 16. As DNA, the CDR3 is TGTGCCAGCAGCCAAATTATGGTACGGGAGGGCCCTCAAGAGACCCAGTACTTC. It translates to CASSQIMVREGPQETQYF.

This clonotype was counted a few times. This chain joins TRBV5-4 and TRBJ2-4; D is ambiguous. The germline V gene encodes CDR1 SGHNT and CDR2 YYREEE (reference sequence). Trimming removed 3 bases at V and 0 bases at J, with 13 bases between. The CDR3 sequence is 16 residues long. CDR3 coding DNA: TGTGCCAGCAGCTCTTCTGAACTACTAGCCAAAAACATTCAGTACTTC. This encodes CASSSSELLAKNIQYF. The full variable domain, rest sourced from reference TRBV5-4 and TRBJ2-4, is ETGVTQSPTHLIKTRGQQVTLRCSSQSGHNTVSWYQQALGQGPQFIFQYYREEENGRGNFPPRFSGLQFPNYSSELNVNALELDDSALYLCASSSSELLAKNIQYFGAGTRLSVL.

This clonotype has a handful of counts. J is TRBJ1-1 and V is TRBV27, with 8 bases aligning to TRBD1. CDR1 and CDR2 (germline): MNHEY, SMNVEV (reference sequence). V dropped 6 bases and J dropped 2; count of bases not matched to a gene: 8. The CDR3 loop spans 15 amino acids. Here the CDR3 DNA reads TGTGCCAGCAGCCGCGGGACAGGAGGCAACACTGAAGCTTTCTTT. As protein: CASSRGTGGNTEAFF.

The CDR3 sequence: CASSLKVWTRGLVEETQYF. The CDR3 region has the DNA TGTGCCAGCAGTTTAAAAGTCTGGACAAGGGGATTAGTGGAAGAGACCCAGTACTTC. V and J are TRBV27 and TRBJ2-5, with D tentatively TRBD1 (5 bases). The V and J ends lost 2 bases and 3 bases respectively, with 25 bases between them. Germline V gives CDR1 MNHEY, CDR2 SMNVEV (reference sequence). The CDR3 totals 19 residues.

This clonotype has only a few counts. The rearrangement uses TRBV4-2 and TRBJ2-7; 7 positions agree with TRBD2. V lost 4 bases, J lost 5 bases, and 14 bases stayed unmatched. The CDR3 has 16 amino acids. Germline CDR1 LGHNA, CDR2 YNFKEQ. CDR3 sequence: CASSPPGGSGSNEQYF. The DNA for the CDR3 is TGTGCCAGCAGCCCGCCCGGCGGGAGTGGTTCGAACGAGCAGTACTTC.

The rearrangement links TRBV28 to TRBJ2-5; TRBD1 agrees at 10 bases. Trimming removed 6 bases from V and 4 bases from J; junction bases left unmatched: 8. Germline values: CDR1 MDHEN, CDR2 SYDVKM. The CDR3 length is 15 residues. This chain's CDR3 is CASRTPGTGVETQYF. DNA of the CDR3: TGTGCCAGCAGGACGCCCGGGACAGGGGTAGAGACCCAGTACTTC.

This clonotype has just a few counts. The rearrangement uses TRBV11-2 and TRBJ2-2, with 8 positions matching TRBD1. From germline, CDR1 is SGHAT and CDR2 FQNNGV. CDR3 length: 16 amino acids. V dropped 6 bases and J dropped 3; count of bases not matched to a gene: 9. CDR3 sequence reads: CASRRPGQGHTGELFF. The DNA for the CDR3 is TGTGCCAGCAGACGCCCTGGACAGGGACACACCGGGGAGCTGTTTTTT.

This clonotype was detected many times. The chain joins TRBV6-1 to TRBJ2-3, with unresolved D. The CDR3 contains 14 residues. V gave up 2 bases and J gave up 5 bases, with 11 bases separating them. Germline V gene data show CDR1 as MNHNS and CDR2 as SASEGT. CDR3 residues: CASSESGLGDTQYF. CDR3 DNA sequence: TGTGCCAGCAGTGAAAGTGGGTTGGGAGATACGCAGTATTTT.

This rearrangement joins TRBV11-2 to TRBJ2-1, with TRBD2 matching 7 bases. Trimming took 1 base from V and 9 from J; bases not matched to a gene: 9. Looked up from germline, CDR1 is SGHAT and CDR2 is FQNNGV. The CDR3 spans 15 residues. The CDR3 coding sequence is TGTGCCAGCAGCTTAGGGGACTACTCGAGGAGTGAGCAGTTCTTC. It yields the protein CASSLGDYSRSEQFF.